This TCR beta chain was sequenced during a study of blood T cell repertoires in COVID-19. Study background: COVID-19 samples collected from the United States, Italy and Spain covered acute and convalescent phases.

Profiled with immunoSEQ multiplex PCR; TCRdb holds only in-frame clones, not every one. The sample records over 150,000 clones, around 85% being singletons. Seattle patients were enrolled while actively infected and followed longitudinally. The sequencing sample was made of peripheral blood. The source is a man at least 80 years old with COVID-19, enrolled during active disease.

The CDR3 protein is CASSFPDSGGAYNEQFF. In nucleotides, the CDR3 is TGTGCCAGCAGTTTTCCCGATAGCGGGGGGGCCTACAATGAGCAGTTCTTC. The J gene is TRBJ2-1, the V gene TRBV6-2 or TRBV6-3; TRBD2 matches 11 bases. Germline V gene sequence: CDR1 MNHEY, CDR2 SVGEGT. The CDR3 is made up of 17 amino acids. Unmatched junction bases numbered 7, after V lost 4 bases and J lost 2 bases.